One T cell receptor (beta chain) is described in this entry. Prior to thyroid surgery, none of the patients had received any treatment. The sample comes from a study of metastatic and nonmetastatic thyroid tumors. Germline CDR1 and CDR2: LGHDT and YNNKEL (reference sequence). The CDR3 extends over 13 amino acids. The V gene lost 8 bases and the J gene lost 10 bases, with 15 bases spanning the gap. Authors' processing steps: Differences in CDR3 between clinicopathological groups were drawn on to build a classifier intended to discriminate distant-metastatic papillary thyroid cancer patients. Via MiXCR, TCRdb re-called the PCR reads. TCRdb's processing, not the authors', yielded these V and J calls. The data contain some 84,000 clones, roughly 8.6% of them singletons.

Sequencing input: blood. The chain has TRBV3-1 and TRBJ1-6; D is uncertain. This receptor was obtained from a female donor with papillary thyroid cancer or a benign thyroid nodule (not recorded which). Some clones in this sample may be carry-over from other donors' samples. The CDR3 DNA sequence: TGTGCCAGCGGCCCCCCGGGCCTGTCACCCCTCCACTTT. Its protein is CASGPPGLSPLHF.